Below are 31 T cell receptor beta chains sequenced from a single sample in a study of CD8+CD57+ T cells in acquired aplastic anemia. In patients chosen for sequencing, flow cytometry had shown CD8+CD57+ cell expansion. Profiling of TCR beta VDJ combinations and CDR3 sequences used genomic DNA as template. MiXCR was run by TCRdb on the reads, yielding one entry per CDR3 protein. Of some 170,000 distinct CDR3 sequences listed, about 45% are singletons. The sample consisted of sorted CD4+, CD8+, or CD8+CD57+ T cells (not recorded which) from PBMCs. The receptors derive from a human donor with aplastic anemia.

The rearrangement uses TRBV20-1 and TRBJ2-7, with 9 bases lining up with TRBD2. There are 14 residues in the CDR3. V lost 6 bases, J lost 0 bases, and 6 bases stayed unmatched. Germline CDR1 is DFQATT and CDR2 is SNEGSKA (reference sequence). The CDR3 loop reads CSAVAGDSSYEQYF. Written as DNA, the CDR3 is TGCAGTGCCGTAGCGGGGGACAGCTCCTACGAGCAGTACTTC.

The sample holds many counts of this clonotype. The CDR3 reads CASSQEGGTSYGYTF. Here the CDR3 DNA reads TGCGCCAGCAGCCAGGAGGGAGGGACCTCCTATGGCTACACCTTC. The chain uses TRBV4-3 and TRBJ1-2; possibly TRBD1 for D (5 bases). Germline V lookup: CDR1 LGHNA, CDR2 YSLEER. V gave up 3 bases and J gave up 4 bases, with 15 bases separating them. The CDR3 is 15 residues long.

On this clonotype: This may be a read error, as it is one base from a much larger clone. The rearrangement uses TRBV5-4 and TRBJ2-5; 11 bases agree with TRBD2. The CDR3 covers 15 residues. V lost 1 base, J lost 5 bases, and 4 bases stayed unmatched. Germline CDR1 SGHNT, CDR2 YYREEE (reference sequence). The DNA for the CDR3 is TGTGCCAGCAGCTTGAGTACTAGCGGGGGTGAGACCCAGTACTTC. The encoded protein is CASSLSTSGGETQYF.

The rearrangement joins TRBV4-2 to TRBJ2-7; 11 bases map to TRBD2. CDR3 length: 15 residues. Germline loops: CDR1 LGHNA, CDR2 YNFKEQ. V dropped 4 bases and J dropped 1; count of bases not matched to a gene: 3. The CDR3 coding sequence is TGTGCCAGCAGCCTAAGACTAGCGGGGTCCTACGAGCAGTACTTC. The encoded protein is CASSLRLAGSYEQYF.

This clonotype has a handful of counts. The J gene is TRBJ2-7, the V gene TRBV5-1, with D possibly TRBD1 on 6 matching bases. The CDR3 totals 17 residues. Germline V CDR1 and CDR2: SGHRS, YFSETQ. V lost 0 bases to trimming and J lost 2 bases, with 18 bases between them. The CDR3 loop is CASSLASTGPVPYEQYF. CDR3 in DNA: TGCGCCAGCAGCTTGGCCTCGACAGGACCCGTACCCTACGAGCAGTACTTC.

This clonotype was seen a single time. CDR3 sequence: CASSVGGSQNEQYF. CDR3 in DNA: TGTGCCAGCAGCGTAGGGGGGAGTCAGAACGAGCAGTACTTC. The V call is TRBV9, the J call TRBJ2-7, with D perhaps TRBD1 or TRBD2 (5 bases each). Trimming stripped 0 bases from V and 5 bases from J, with 12 bases between. Germline CDR1 SGDLS, CDR2 YYNGEE. CDR3 size: 14 residues. The full variable domain, its missing parts supplied by reference TRBV9 and TRBJ2-7, is DSGVTQTPKHLITATGQRVTLRCSPRSGDLSVYWYQQSLDQGLQFLIQYYNGEERAKGNILERFSAQQFPDLHSELNLSSLELGDSALYFCASSVGGSQNEQYFGPGTRLTVT.

The chain joins TRBV10-3 to TRBJ2-5; D is ambiguous. The CDR3 is 17 amino acids. Germline V gene sequence: CDR1 ENHRY, CDR2 SYGVKD. V lost 3 bases to trimming and J lost 5 bases, with 22 bases between them. CDR3 sequence (DNA): TGTGCCATCAGTGACCCCACCCTGGACGGAATCCATGAGACCCAGTACTTC. Its translation is CAISDPTLDGIHETQYF.

The J gene is TRBJ1-2, the V gene TRBV29-1, with D unclear. The length of the CDR3 is 11 residues. The V end lost 7 bases, the J end lost 4 bases, and 10 bases lay between the germline ends. Germline V gives CDR1 SQVTM, CDR2 ANQGSEA. The CDR3 reads CSALFPYGYTF. For the CDR3, the DNA is TGCAGCGCCCTATTCCCCTATGGCTACACCTTC.

This clonotype came up many times. V and J are TRBV5-4 and TRBJ2-7; D is perhaps TRBD2 (6 bases). The CDR3 runs to 14 residues. Per germline, CDR1 SGHNT and CDR2 YYREEE (reference sequence). Trimming cost V 0 bases and J 4 bases, with 11 bases left between them. The CDR3 here is CASSLGSGGYEQYF. For the CDR3, the DNA is TGTGCCAGCAGCTTGGGCTCCGGAGGGTACGAGCAGTACTTC. The full variable domain, its missing parts supplied by reference TRBV5-4 and TRBJ2-7, is ETGVTQSPTHLIKTRGQQVTLRCSSQSGHNTVSWYQQALGQGPQFIFQYYREEENGRGNFPPRFSGLQFPNYSSELNVNALELDDSALYLCASSLGSGGYEQYFGPGTRLTVT.

This clonotype was recorded once. This may come from a read error, since a much larger clone is one base off. The chain is built from TRBV10-3 and TRBJ2-1; no firm D call. This CDR3 contains 12 residues. Trimming left V 4 bases short and J 6 bases short, with 7 bases between. Germline V gene sequence: CDR1 ENHRY, CDR2 SYGVKD. Here the CDR3 reads CAISVAFNEQFF. The CDR3 DNA follows: TGTGCCATCAGTGTTGCGTTCAATGAGCAGTTCTTC.

There are many counts of this clonotype. This sequence may be a read error, since a much larger clone differs from it by one base. The J gene is TRBJ2-3, the V gene TRBV10-3, with TRBD2 identical over 8 bases. Germline CDR1 and CDR2: ENHRY and SYGVKD. The CDR3 loop spans 13 amino acids. CDR3 region: CAHSGGITGTQYF. CDR3 DNA: TGTGCCCACAGCGGGGGAATTACAGGTACGCAGTATTTT.

The sample holds a few counts of this clonotype. A read error may account for a junction end that differs from germline. CDR3 sequence: CAGRPEQGPYEQYF. CDR3 nucleotides: TGTGCCGGCAGGCCCGAACAGGGTCCCTACGAGCAGTACTTC. The gene calls are TRBV2 and TRBJ2-7, with D possibly being TRBD1 (6 bases). Germline V CDR1 and CDR2: SNHLY, FYNNEI. The CDR3 is 14 amino acids.

The chain carries TRBV20-1 and TRBJ1-2, with D perhaps matching TRBD1 (6 bases). V was cut by 2 bases and J by 5 bases, with 12 bases left in between. Germline CDR1 reads DFQATT; CDR2 reads SNEGSKA (reference sequence). The CDR3 consists of 13 residues. This chain's CDR3 is CSARLWDTYGYTF. In DNA form, the CDR3 reads TGCAGTGCTAGACTATGGGACACGTATGGCTACACCTTC.

To note about this clonotype: A read error may account for a junction end that differs from germline. The chain uses TRBV9 and TRBJ1-1; D gene unclear. CDR3 length: 15 residues. Per germline, CDR1 SGDLS and CDR2 YYNGEE. The CDR3 loop is CVSSVAPFDVTEAFF. In DNA, the CDR3 is TGTGTCAGCAGCGTAGCTCCTTTTGATGTCACTGAAGCTTTCTTT.

This chain uses TRBV5-1 with TRBJ2-6; unclear D gene. The germline V gene encodes CDR1 SGHRS and CDR2 YFSETQ. V lost 2 bases and J lost 9, with 6 bases in between. CDR3 size: 12 residues. CDR3 sequence reads: CASSFESNVLTF. CDR3 in DNA: TGCGCCAGCAGCTTCGAGAGCAACGTCCTGACTTTC.

The V and J genes are TRBV7-2 and TRBJ2-5, with D possibly being TRBD1 or TRBD2 (5 bases each). The CDR3 is 16 amino acids. V lost 0 bases to trimming and J lost 5 bases, with 16 bases between them. Germline V gene lookup returns CDR1 SGHTA and CDR2 FQGNSA. The CDR3 sequence is CASSLARDSREETQYF. CDR3 coding DNA: TGTGCCAGCAGCTTAGCGCGAGACAGTAGGGAGGAGACCCAGTACTTC. The complete variable domain, with remaining parts taken from reference TRBV7-2 and TRBJ2-5, reads GAGVSQSPSNKVTEKGKDVELRCDPISGHTALYWYRQSLGQGLEFLIYFQGNSAPDKSGLPSDRFSAERTGGSVSTLTIQRTQQEDSAVYLCASSLARDSREETQYFGPGTRLLVL.

This clonotype occurred a few times. The CDR3 loop is CASSFLDRGNTEAFF. In DNA form, the CDR3 reads TGTGCCAGCAGTTTTCTCGACAGGGGTAACACTGAAGCTTTCTTT. V usage is TRBV27 and J usage is TRBJ1-1; 8 bases are a match to TRBD1. The CDR3 has 15 residues. Germline V gene sequence: CDR1 MNHEY, CDR2 SMNVEV (reference sequence). The ends lost 3 bases at V and 2 bases at J; junction bases unmatched: 5.

A few counts support this clonotype. V is TRBV19 and J is TRBJ2-3; 9 nucleotides agree with TRBD1. There are 14 residues in the CDR3. V shed 4 bases, J shed 4 bases, and the junction held 3 bases outside the gene matches. Germline loops: CDR1 LNHDA, CDR2 SQIVND (reference sequence). This CDR3 reads CASSTQGAPDTQYF. DNA of the CDR3: TGTGCCAGTAGTACACAGGGGGCACCAGATACGCAGTATTTT. Full variable domain (remainder filled in from reference TRBV19 and TRBJ2-3): DGGITQSPKYLFRKEGQNVTLSCEQNLNHDAMYWYRQDPGQGLRLIYYSQIVNDFQKGDIAEGYSVSREKKESFPLTVTSAQKNPTAFYLCASSTQGAPDTQYFGPGTRLTVL.

Only a few counts were recorded for this clonotype. This chain connects TRBV15 to TRBJ2-1, with D perhaps matching TRBD1 or TRBD2 (5 bases each). The CDR3 totals 15 residues. The V end was cut by 2 bases, the J end by 3 bases, with 11 bases between. Germline values: CDR1 LNHNV, CDR2 YYDKDF (reference sequence). The DNA for the CDR3 is TGTGCCACCAGCAGATACCGGGACGGCTACAATGAGCAGTTCTTC. Amino acid sequence: CATSRYRDGYNEQFF.

The table lists this clonotype with many counts. The chain has TRBV19 and TRBJ2-1; D is unclear. CDR3 length: 14 amino acids. The germline V and J ends were trimmed by 6 bases and 5 bases, with 14 bases remaining between them. Germline V gene lookup returns CDR1 LNHDA and CDR2 SQIVND (reference sequence). Here the CDR3 reads CASRLGRYNNEQFF. In DNA form, the CDR3 reads TGTGCCAGTAGATTAGGGCGGTATAACAATGAGCAGTTCTTC.

The chain couples TRBV24-1 to TRBJ1-5; D might be TRBD1 (6 bases). The CDR3 extends over 15 amino acids. The germline gives CDR1 KGHDR, CDR2 SFDVKD. The V end was cut by 5 bases, the J end by 1 base, with 11 bases between. CDR3 protein: CATSGRGGSNQPQHF. CDR3 nucleotide sequence: TGTGCCACCAGTGGCAGGGGTGGAAGCAATCAGCCCCAGCATTTT.

DNA of the CDR3: TGCGCCAGCAGCCGATCCGGGACAGAGAATGAAAAACTGTTTTTT. Translation gives CASSRSGTENEKLFF. This chain connects TRBV5-1 to TRBJ1-4; 7 bases are shared with TRBD1. Germline CDR1 is SGHRS and CDR2 is YFSETQ. With V trimmed by 4 bases and J by 5 bases, 8 bases remained unmatched. This CDR3 comprises 15 residues.

This clonotype was picked up one time. A much larger clone differs from this one at a single base, so this may be a read error. The chain combines TRBV27 with TRBJ1-6, with D possibly matching TRBD1 (5 bases). Per the germline V gene, CDR1 is MNHEY and CDR2 is SMNVEV (reference sequence). The V gene lost 5 bases and the J gene lost 11 bases, with 13 bases spanning the gap. The CDR3 has 13 residues. CDR3 region: CASSLRVWAPLHF. Here the CDR3 DNA reads TGTGCCAGCAGTCTCAGGGTCTGGGCACCCCTCCACTTT.

About this clonotype itself: A junction boundary mismatches the germline segment, possibly from a read error. The chain links TRBV15 to TRBJ2-3, with 7 bases aligning to TRBD2. Germline V gene data show CDR1 as LNHNV and CDR2 as YYDKDF (reference sequence). The CDR3 extends over 17 amino acids. CDR3 loop: CDTSRRSLADSTDTQYF. CDR3 nucleotide sequence: TGTGACACCAGCAGACGTTCCCTAGCGGATAGCACAGATACGCAGTATTTT.

Concerning this clonotype: Because the CDR3 is missing its conserved closing phenylalanine or tryptophan, this is likely a read error. V and J are TRBV2 and TRBJ1-1; TRBD1 aligns across 8 bases. Germline assignment: CDR1 SNHLY and CDR2 FYNNEI. V dropped 4 bases and J dropped 3; count of bases not matched to a gene: 4. The CDR3 contains 14 residues. This CDR3 is CASSGRQGHTEAFS. CDR3 nucleotide sequence: TGTGCCAGCAGTGGGAGACAGGGGCACACTGAAGCTTTCTCC.

This clonotype occurred once. The V and J genes are TRBV7-9 and TRBJ1-1; 9 nucleotides agree with TRBD1. This CDR3 has 14 residues. Per germline, CDR1 SEHNR and CDR2 FQNEAQ (reference sequence). Trimming removed 7 bases from V and 3 bases from J; junction bases left unmatched: 6. CDR3: CASTPWDRDTEAFF. The CDR3 DNA is TGTGCCAGCACCCCCTGGGACAGGGACACTGAAGCTTTCTTT.

This clonotype came up many times. The rearrangement uses TRBV6-6 and TRBJ2-7; D ambiguous. CDR3 length equals 15 residues. The V end was cut by 2 bases, the J end by 6 bases, with 17 bases between. CDR1 and CDR2 from the germline V gene are MNHNY and SVGAGI (reference sequence). The CDR3 sequence: CASSYTPGPAGEQYF. For the CDR3, the DNA is TGTGCCAGCAGTTACACCCCTGGGCCAGCCGGCGAGCAGTACTTC.

This clonotype appeared many times. The chain employs TRBV6-5 and TRBJ1-1, with D hard to call. The CDR3 contains 14 residues. V lost 5 bases to trimming and J lost 1 base, with 11 bases between them. CDR1 and CDR2 from the germline V gene are MNHEY and SVGAGI. In nucleotides, the CDR3 is TGTGCCAGCAGTCCTCGGGAGGGGAACACTGAAGCTTTCTTT. The encoded protein is CASSPREGNTEAFF.

In this sample, this clonotype turned up once. The chain links TRBV4-1 to TRBJ2-3; D unresolved. This CDR3 contains 13 residues. V lost 2 bases and J 4 bases, leaving 7 bases between the germline ends. Germline CDR1 reads MGHRA; CDR2 reads YSYEKL. The CDR3 sequence is CASSQWSADTQYF. The CDR3 DNA reads TGCGCCAGCAGCCAATGGAGTGCAGATACGCAGTATTTT.

The V and J genes are TRBV19 and TRBJ2-1, with D perhaps matching TRBD2 (6 bases). The CDR3 has 12 amino acids. Trimming stripped 5 bases from V and 10 bases from J, with 12 bases between. In germline, CDR1 is LNHDA, CDR2 SQIVND (reference sequence). CDR3 coding DNA: TGTGCCAGTAGTGTTCGGGGAGGCGAGCAGTTCTTC. Protein sequence: CASSVRGGEQFF.

This clonotype appeared many times. The chain has TRBV4-2 and TRBJ2-3, with 10 bases aligning to TRBD1. The CDR3 loop spans 16 amino acids. CDR1 is LGHNA, CDR2 YNFKEQ, per germline. The junction had 8 bases not matched to a gene; V was cut back by 4 bases and J by 4 bases. The CDR3 DNA is TGTGCCAGCAGCCGGGACAGGGGAAGTTTCGCAGATACGCAGTATTTT. As protein: CASSRDRGSFADTQYF.